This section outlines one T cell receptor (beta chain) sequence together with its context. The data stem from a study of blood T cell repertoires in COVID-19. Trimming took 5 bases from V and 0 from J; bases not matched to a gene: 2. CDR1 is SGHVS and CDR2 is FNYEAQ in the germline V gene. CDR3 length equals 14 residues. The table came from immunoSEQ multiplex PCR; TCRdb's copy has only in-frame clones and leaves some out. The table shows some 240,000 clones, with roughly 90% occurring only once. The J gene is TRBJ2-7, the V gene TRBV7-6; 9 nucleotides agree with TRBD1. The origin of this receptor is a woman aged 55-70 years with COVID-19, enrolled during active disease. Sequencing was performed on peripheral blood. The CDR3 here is CASSVDRGSYEQYF. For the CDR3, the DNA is TGTGCCAGCAGCGTGGACAGGGGCTCCTACGAGCAGTACTTC.